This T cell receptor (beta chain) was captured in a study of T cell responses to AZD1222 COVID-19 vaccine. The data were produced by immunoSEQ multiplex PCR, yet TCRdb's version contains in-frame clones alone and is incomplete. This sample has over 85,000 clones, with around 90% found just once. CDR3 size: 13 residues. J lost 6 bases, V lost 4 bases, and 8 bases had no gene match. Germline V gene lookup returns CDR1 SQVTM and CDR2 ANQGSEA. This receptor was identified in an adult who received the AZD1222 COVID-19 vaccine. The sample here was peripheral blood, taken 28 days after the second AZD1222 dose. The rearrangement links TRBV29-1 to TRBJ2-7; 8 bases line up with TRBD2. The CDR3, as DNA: TGCAGCGTTGCGGGGGGGGCAGCGGTCGAGCAGTACTTC. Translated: CSVAGGAAVEQYF.